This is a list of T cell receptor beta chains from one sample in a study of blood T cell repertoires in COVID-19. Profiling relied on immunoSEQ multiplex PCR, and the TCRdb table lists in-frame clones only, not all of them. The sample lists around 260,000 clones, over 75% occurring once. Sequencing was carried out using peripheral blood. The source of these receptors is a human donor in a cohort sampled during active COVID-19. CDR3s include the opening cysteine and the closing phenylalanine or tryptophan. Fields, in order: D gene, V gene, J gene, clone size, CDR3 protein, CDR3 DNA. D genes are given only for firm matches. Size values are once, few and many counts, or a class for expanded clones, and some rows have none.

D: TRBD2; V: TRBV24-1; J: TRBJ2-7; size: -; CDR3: CATSDPGLAGGAEQYF; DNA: TGTGCCACCAGTGACCCCGGACTAGCGGGAGGCGCCGAGCAGTACTTC
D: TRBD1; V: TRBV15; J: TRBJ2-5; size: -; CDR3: CATSSGRGLETQYF; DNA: TGTGCCACCAGCAGTGGCAGGGGGCTTGAGACCCAGTACTTC
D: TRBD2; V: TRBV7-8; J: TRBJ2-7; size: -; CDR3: CASSLKGSVGGRPIGEQYF; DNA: TGTGCCAGCAGCCTAAAAGGGTCGGTAGGCGGGAGGCCTATCGGAGAGCAGTACTTC
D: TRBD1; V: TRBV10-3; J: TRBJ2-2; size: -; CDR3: CASGQGAGELFF; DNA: TGTGCCTCGGGACAGGGTGCCGGGGAGCTGTTTTTT
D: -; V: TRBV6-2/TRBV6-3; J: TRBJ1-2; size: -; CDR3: CASGPVRTRYGYTF; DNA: TGTGCCAGCGGCCCGGTTCGGACACGCTATGGCTACACCTTC
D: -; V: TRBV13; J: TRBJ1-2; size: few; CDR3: CASSLTGGGYTF; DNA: TGTGCCAGCAGCTTAACTGGAGGTGGCTACACCTTC
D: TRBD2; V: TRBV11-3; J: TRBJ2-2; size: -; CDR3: CASSRTSGGTGELFF; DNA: TGTGCCAGCAGCCGGACTAGCGGGGGCACCGGGGAGCTGTTTTTT
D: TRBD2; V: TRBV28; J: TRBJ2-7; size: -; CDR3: CASSMQLGLAGTYEQYF; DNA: TGTGCCAGCAGTATGCAGCTGGGACTAGCGGGAACCTACGAGCAGTACTTC
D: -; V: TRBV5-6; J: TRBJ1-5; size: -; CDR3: CASSLRREALRQPQHF; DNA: TGTGCCAGCAGCTTGCGCAGGGAGGCCTTGAGGCAGCCCCAGCATTTT
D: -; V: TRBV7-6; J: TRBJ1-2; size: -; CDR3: CASSLDSQGGGDGYTF; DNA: TGTGCCAGCAGCTTAGATTCACAGGGCGGTGGAGATGGCTACACCTTC
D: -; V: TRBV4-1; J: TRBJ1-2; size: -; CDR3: CASSQVQAYGYTF; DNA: TGCGCCAGCAGCCAAGTCCAGGCTTATGGCTACACCTTC
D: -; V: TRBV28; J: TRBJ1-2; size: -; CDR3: CASTSEDYSRHGYTF; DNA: TGTGCCAGCACCTCAGAGGACTATTCTCGTCATGGCTACACCTTC
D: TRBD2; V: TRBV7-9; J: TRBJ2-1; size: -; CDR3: CASRLGERGFNEQFF; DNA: TGTGCCAGCAGGCTTGGAGAGCGGGGTTTTAATGAGCAGTTCTTC
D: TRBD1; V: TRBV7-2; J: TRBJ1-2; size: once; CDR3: CASSLEGAVGYTF; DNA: TGTGCCAGCAGCTTAGAGGGGGCCGTCGGCTACACCTTC
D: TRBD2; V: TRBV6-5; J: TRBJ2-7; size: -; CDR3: CASTKTGTSYEQYF; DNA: TGTGCCAGCACTAAAACGGGGACTAGCTACGAGCAGTACTTC
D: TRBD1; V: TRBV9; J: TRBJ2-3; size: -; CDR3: CASSPAGRGLADTQYF; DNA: TGTGCCAGCAGCCCCGCAGGCAGGGGGTTAGCAGATACGCAGTATTTT
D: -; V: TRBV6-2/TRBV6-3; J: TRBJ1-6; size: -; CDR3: CASSRLGYGSPLHF; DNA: TGTGCCAGCAGTCGACTAGGGTACGGTTCACCCCTCCACTTT
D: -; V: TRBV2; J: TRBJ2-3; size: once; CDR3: CASSVKDTQYF; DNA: TGTGCCAGCAGTGTAAAAGATACGCAGTATTTT
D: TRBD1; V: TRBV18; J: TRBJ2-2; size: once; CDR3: CASSPNRGTGELFF; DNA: TGTGCCAGCTCTCCGAACAGGGGCACCGGGGAGCTGTTTTTT
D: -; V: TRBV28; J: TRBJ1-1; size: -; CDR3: CASSLAAENTEAFF; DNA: TGTGCCAGCAGTTTAGCGGCAGAGAACACTGAAGCTTTCTTT
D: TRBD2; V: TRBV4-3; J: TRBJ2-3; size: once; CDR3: CASSQDRSGRATDTQYF; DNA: TGCGCCAGCAGCCAAGATCGGAGCGGGAGGGCCACAGATACGCAGTATTTT
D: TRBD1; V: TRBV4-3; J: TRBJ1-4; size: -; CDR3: CASSLGTGAATNEKLFF; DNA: TGCGCCAGCAGCCTCGGGACAGGGGCCGCAACTAATGAAAAACTGTTTTTT
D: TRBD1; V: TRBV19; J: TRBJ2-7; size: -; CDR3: CASTPRGTGAYEQYF; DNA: TGTGCCAGTACCCCTCGGGGGACAGGGGCTTACGAGCAGTACTTC
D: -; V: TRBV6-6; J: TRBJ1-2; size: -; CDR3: CASSPGSTFGYTF; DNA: TGTGCCAGTAGTCCGGGGAGTACGTTTGGCTACACCTTC
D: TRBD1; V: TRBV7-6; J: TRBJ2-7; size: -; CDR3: CASSSGTGVLYEQYF; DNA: TGTGCCAGCAGCTCCGGGACAGGGGTTCTCTACGAGCAGTACTTC
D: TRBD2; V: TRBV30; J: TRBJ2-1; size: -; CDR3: CAWLNLAGGPNEQFF; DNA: TGTGCCTGGTTGAACTTGGCGGGGGGGCCAAATGAGCAGTTCTTC
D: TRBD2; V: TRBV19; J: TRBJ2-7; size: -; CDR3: CASSRLAGSYEQYF; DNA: TGTGCCAGTAGTCGACTAGCGGGAAGCTACGAGCAGTACTTC
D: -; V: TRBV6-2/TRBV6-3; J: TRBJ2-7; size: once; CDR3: CASSNYSPSYEQYF; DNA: TGTGCCAGCAGTAATTACAGCCCCTCCTACGAGCAGTACTTC
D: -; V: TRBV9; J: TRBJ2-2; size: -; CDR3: CASSPPVPGELFF; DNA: TGTGCCAGCAGCCCACCAGTCCCCGGGGAGCTGTTTTTT
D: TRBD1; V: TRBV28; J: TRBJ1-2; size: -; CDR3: CASTEAGTGNYGYTF; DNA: TGTGCCAGCACCGAAGCCGGGACAGGGAACTATGGCTACACCTTC
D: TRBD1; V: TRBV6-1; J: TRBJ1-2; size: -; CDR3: CASSESWGQVGRSGYTF; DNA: TGTGCCAGCAGTGAATCTTGGGGACAGGTGGGGCGGTCAGGCTACACCTTC
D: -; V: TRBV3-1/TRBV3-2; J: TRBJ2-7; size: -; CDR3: CASSLRQVQDEQYF; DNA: TGTGCCAGCAGCTTACGACAGGTCCAGGACGAGCAGTACTTC
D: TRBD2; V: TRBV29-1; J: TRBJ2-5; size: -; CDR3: CSVGTSGQQETQYF; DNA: TGCAGCGTGGGGACTAGCGGGCAGCAAGAGACCCAGTACTTC
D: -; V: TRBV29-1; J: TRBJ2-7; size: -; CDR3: CSVGGRSTYEQYF; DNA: TGCAGCGTCGGGGGACGGAGTACCTACGAGCAGTACTTC
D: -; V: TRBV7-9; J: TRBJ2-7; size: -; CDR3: CASSFDGYYNEQYF; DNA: TGTGCCAGCAGCTTCGACGGGTATTATAACGAGCAGTACTTC
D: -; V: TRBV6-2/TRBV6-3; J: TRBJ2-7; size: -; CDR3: CASSDSYYEQYF; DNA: TGTGCCAGCAGTGACTCCTACTACGAGCAGTACTTC
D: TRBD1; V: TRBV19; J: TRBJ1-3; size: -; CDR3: CASSHRTGDGNTIYF; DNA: TGTGCCAGTAGCCACCGGACAGGGGATGGAAACACCATATATTTT
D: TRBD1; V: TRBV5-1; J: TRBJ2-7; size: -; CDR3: CASSLDRGRYEQYF; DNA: TGCGCCAGCAGCTTGGACAGGGGGCGTTACGAGCAGTACTTC
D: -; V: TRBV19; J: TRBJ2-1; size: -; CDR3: CASSIIDSYNEQFF; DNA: TGTGCCAGTAGTATTATAGACTCCTACAATGAGCAGTTCTTC
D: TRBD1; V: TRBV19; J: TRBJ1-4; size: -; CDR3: CASSPRTGTGPEKLFF; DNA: TGTGCCAGTAGTCCACGAACCGGGACAGGGCCTGAAAAACTGTTTTTT
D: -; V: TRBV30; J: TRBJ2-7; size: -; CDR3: CAWSVGGALYEQYF; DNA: TGTGCCTGGAGTGTGGGAGGAGCCCTTTACGAGCAGTACTTC